The text below deals with one T cell receptor beta chain. Antigen unknown. The germline gives CDR1 SNHLY, CDR2 FYNNEI. Trimming removed 3 bases from V and 0 bases from J, with 11 bases in between. The CDR3 consists of 15 residues. Use of 60 Vbeta and 13 Jbeta primers characterized the PCR. Authors' data handling: In a later analysis, of 80 million or so unique beta chains, around 9.9 million appeared in at least two donors. TCRdb's copy holds only in-frame clones and misses some; the assay was immunoSEQ multiplex PCR. V, J and clone size are those of that table, while D and trimming were read from the DNA. The data hold approximately 170,000 clones, with approximately 73% observed a single time. These data originate in a study of cytomegalovirus exposure and HLA in healthy donors. Study-wide background: In an earlier analysis, 95 million to 130 million unique TCR beta sequences were found from about 190 million T cells.

Study-wide findings and caveats: By HLA locus, TCR association rates varied in a later analysis, with DRB1 showing the most and HLA-C the fewest. Later analysis found that TCR beta chains associated with HLA were more clonally expanded than other, equally common chains.

Sample: PBMCs. This clonotype originated in a man aged 50 or older in good health and CMV-seronegative. The V and J genes are TRBV2 and TRBJ1-2, with D tentatively TRBD1 (5 bases). The CDR3 DNA follows: TGTGCCAGCAGTGAGGGTTCGGGGGCTAACTATGGCTACACCTTC. It encodes CASSEGSGANYGYTF.